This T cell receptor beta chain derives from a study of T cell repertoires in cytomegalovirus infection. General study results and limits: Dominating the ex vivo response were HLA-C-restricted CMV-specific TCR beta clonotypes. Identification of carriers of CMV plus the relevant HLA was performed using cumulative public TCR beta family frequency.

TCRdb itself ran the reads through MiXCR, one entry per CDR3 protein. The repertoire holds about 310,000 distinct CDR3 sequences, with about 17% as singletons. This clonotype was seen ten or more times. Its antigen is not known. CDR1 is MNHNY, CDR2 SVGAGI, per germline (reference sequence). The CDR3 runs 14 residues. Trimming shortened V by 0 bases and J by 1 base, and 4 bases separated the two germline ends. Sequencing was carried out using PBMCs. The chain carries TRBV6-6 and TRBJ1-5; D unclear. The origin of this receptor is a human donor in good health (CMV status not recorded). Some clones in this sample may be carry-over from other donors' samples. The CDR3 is CASSYSASNQPQHF. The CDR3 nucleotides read TGTGCCAGCAGTTACTCGGCCAGCAATCAGCCCCAGCATTTT.